Included here is one T cell receptor (beta chain) sequence, with context. Trimming shortened V by 7 bases and J by 1 base, and 13 bases separated the two germline ends. CDR1 SGHTA and CDR2 FQGNSA come from the germline V gene. The CDR3 spans 14 residues. As every portion of the isolated RNA was reverse transcribed, the sequencing read expressed TCRB transcripts. The table came from immunoSEQ multiplex PCR; TCRdb's copy has only in-frame clones and leaves some out. The sample yields approximately 470,000 clones, about 30% seen once. This sample is part of a study of beta chain features in type 1 diabetes.

The sample taken for sequencing was naive CD4+ T cells from blood. The chain recombines TRBV7-2 with TRBJ2-5, with D possibly being TRBD1 (5 bases). This TCR derives from a man aged 18 to 29 in good health. CDR3 sequence (DNA): TGTGCCAGCACCCGATTCAGGGTCCAAGAGACCCAGTACTTC. Its protein product is CASTRFRVQETQYF.